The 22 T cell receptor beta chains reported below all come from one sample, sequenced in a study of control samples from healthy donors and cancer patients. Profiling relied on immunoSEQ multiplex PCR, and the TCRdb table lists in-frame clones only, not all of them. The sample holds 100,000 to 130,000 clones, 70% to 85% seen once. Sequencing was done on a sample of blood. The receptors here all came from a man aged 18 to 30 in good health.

The CDR3 spells CASSVNLQAFRGGNYGYTF. For the CDR3, the DNA is TGTGCCAGCAGCGTAAATCTACAGGCATTCAGGGGCGGTAACTATGGCTACACCTTC. The genes are TRBV9 and TRBJ1-2, with TRBD1 as a possible D gene (6 bases). The CDR3 consists of 19 residues. The V end lost 1 base, the J end lost 1 base, and 23 bases lay between the germline ends. Germline assignment: CDR1 SGDLS and CDR2 YYNGEE.

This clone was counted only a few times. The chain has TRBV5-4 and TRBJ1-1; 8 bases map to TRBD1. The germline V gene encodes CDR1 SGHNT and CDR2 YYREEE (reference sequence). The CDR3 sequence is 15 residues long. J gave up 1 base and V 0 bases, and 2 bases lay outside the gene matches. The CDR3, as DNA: TGTGCCAGCAGCTTGGAGCAGGGGGCGAACACTGAAGCTTTCTTT. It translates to CASSLEQGANTEAFF.

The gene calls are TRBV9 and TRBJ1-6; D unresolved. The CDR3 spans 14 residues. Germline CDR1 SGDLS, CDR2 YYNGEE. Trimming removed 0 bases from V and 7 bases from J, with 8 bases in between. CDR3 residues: CASSVATPNSPLHF. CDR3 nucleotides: TGTGCCAGCAGCGTAGCTACCCCCAATTCACCCCTCCACTTT. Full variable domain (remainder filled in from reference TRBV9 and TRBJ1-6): DSGVTQTPKHLITATGQRVTLRCSPRSGDLSVYWYQQSLDQGLQFLIQYYNGEERAKGNILERFSAQQFPDLHSELNLSSLELGDSALYFCASSVATPNSPLHFGNGTRLTVT.

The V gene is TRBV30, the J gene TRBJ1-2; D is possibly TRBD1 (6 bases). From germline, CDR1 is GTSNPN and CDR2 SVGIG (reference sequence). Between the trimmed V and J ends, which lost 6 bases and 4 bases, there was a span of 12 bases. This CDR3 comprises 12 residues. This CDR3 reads CACQGFSYGYTF. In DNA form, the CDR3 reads TGTGCCTGCCAGGGGTTCAGCTATGGCTACACCTTC.

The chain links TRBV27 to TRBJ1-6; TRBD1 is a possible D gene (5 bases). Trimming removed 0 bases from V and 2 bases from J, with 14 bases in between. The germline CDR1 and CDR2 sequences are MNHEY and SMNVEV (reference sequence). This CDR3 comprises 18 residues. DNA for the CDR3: TGTGCCAGCAGTTTATCTTCCCGGGGACTCGCCTATAATTCACCCCTCCACTTT. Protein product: CASSLSSRGLAYNSPLHF.

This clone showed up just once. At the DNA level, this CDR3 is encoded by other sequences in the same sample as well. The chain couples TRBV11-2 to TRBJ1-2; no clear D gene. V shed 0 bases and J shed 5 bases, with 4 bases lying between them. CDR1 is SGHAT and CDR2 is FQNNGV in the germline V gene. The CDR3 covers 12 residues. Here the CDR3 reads CASSLEGYGYTF. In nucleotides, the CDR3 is TGTGCCAGCAGCTTAGAGGGATATGGCTACACCTTC.

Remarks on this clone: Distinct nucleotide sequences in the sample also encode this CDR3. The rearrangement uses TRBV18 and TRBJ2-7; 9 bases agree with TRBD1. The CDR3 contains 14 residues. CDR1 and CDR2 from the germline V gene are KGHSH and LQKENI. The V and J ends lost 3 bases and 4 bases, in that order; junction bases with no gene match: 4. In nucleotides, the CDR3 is TGTGCCAGCTCACCCGGGACAGGGTCTTACGAGCAGTACTTC. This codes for CASSPGTGSYEQYF. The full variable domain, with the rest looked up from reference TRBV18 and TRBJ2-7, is NAGVMQNPRHLVRRRGQEARLRCSPMKGHSHVYWYRQLPEEGLKFMVYLQKENIIDESGMPKERFSAEFPKEGPSILRIQQVVRGDSAAYFCASSPGTGSYEQYFGPGTRLTVT.

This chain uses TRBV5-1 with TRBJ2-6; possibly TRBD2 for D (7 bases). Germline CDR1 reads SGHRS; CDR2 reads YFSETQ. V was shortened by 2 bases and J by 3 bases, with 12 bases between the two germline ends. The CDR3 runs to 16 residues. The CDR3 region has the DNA TGCGCCAGCAGCTTCTCGGGGGGCGATGGGGCCAACGTCCTGACTTTC. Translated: CASSFSGGDGANVLTF. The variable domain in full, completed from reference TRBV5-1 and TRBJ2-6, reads KAGVTQTPRYLIKTRGQQVTLSCSPISGHRSVSWYQQTPGQGLQFLFEYFSETQRNKGNFPGRFSGRQFSNSRSEMNVSTLELGDSALYLCASSFSGGDGANVLTFGAGSRLTVL.

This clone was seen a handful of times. The DNA for the CDR3 is TGTGCCAGCAGTTTATCGGACTATGGCTACACCTTC. Its protein product is CASSLSDYGYTF. The chain uses TRBV4-2 and TRBJ1-2, with D uncertain. The CDR3 is 12 amino acids. CDR1 and CDR2 from the germline V gene are LGHNA and YNFKEQ. The germline V and J ends were trimmed by 6 bases and 3 bases, with 8 bases remaining between them.

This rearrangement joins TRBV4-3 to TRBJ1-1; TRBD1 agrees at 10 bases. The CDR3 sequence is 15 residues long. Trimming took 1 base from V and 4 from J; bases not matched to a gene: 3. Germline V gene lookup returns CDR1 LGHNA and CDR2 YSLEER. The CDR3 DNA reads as TGCGCCAGCAGCCAAGGAAGGGACAGGGGCACTGAAGCTTTCTTT. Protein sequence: CASSQGRDRGTEAFF.

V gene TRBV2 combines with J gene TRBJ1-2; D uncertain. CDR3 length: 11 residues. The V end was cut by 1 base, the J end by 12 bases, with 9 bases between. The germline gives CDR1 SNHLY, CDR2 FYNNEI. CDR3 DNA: TGTGCCAGCAGTGAAGTGGGAGTCGACACCTTC. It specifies CASSEVGVDTF.

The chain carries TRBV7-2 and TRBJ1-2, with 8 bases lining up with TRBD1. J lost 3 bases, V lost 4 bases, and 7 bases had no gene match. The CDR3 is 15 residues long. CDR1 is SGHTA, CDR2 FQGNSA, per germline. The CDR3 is CASSSDGQGYYGYTF. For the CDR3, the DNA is TGTGCCAGCAGCTCAGACGGACAGGGTTACTATGGCTACACCTTC.

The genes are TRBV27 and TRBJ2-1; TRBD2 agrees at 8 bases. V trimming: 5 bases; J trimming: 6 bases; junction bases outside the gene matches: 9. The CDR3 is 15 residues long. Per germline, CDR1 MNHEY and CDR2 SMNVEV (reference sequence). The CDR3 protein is CASSPGLATSNEQFF. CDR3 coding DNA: TGTGCCAGCAGTCCAGGACTAGCAACTAGCAATGAGCAGTTCTTC.

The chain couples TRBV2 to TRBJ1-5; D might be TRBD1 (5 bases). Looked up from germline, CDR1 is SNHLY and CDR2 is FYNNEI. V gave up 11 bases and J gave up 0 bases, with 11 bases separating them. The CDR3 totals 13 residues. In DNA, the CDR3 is TGTGCCGTGGGGCGGGATAGCAATCAGCCCCAGCATTTT. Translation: CAVGRDSNQPQHF. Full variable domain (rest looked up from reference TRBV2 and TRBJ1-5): EPEVTQTPSHQVTQMGQEVILRCVPISNHLYFYWYRQILGQKVEFLVSFYNNEISEKSEIFDDQFSVERPDGSNFTLKIRSTKLEDSAMYFCAVGRDSNQPQHFGDGTRLSIL.

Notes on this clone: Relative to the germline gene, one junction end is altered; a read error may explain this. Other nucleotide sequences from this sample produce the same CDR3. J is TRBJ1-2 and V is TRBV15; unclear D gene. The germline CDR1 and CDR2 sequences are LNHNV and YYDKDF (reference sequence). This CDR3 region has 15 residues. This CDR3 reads CATSFLHGANYGYTF. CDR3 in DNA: TGTGCCACCAGCTTTCTCCACGGAGCTAACTATGGCTACACTTTC.

The CDR3 sequence: CASSMPSSEGTGEQYV. Written as DNA, the CDR3 is TGTGCCAGCAGTATGCCCTCCTCCGAGGGAACTGGCGAGCAGTACGTC. The gene calls are TRBV6-4 and TRBJ2-7; D is perhaps TRBD2 (5 bases). With 5 bases removed from V and 6 bases from J, the gap between germline ends came to 23 bases. CDR3 length equals 16 residues. In germline, CDR1 is MRHNA, CDR2 SNTAGT.

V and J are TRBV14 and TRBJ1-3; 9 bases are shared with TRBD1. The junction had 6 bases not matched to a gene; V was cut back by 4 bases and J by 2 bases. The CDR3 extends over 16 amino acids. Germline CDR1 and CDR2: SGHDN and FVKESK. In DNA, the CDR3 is TGTGCCAGCAGCCGAAACAGGGGGCTTCCTGGAAACACCATATATTTT. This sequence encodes CASSRNRGLPGNTIYF.

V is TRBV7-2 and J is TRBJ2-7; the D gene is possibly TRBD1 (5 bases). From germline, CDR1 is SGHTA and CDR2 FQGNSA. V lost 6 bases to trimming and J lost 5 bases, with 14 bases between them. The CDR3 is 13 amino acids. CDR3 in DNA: TGTGCCAGCAGTTTAAAGGGGTCCCACGAGCAGTACTTC. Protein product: CASSLKGSHEQYF.

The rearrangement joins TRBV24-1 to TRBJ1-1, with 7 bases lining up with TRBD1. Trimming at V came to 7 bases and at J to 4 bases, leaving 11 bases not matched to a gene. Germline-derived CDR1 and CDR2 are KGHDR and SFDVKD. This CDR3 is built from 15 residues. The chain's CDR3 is CATSGTQGRGTEAFF. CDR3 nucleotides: TGTGCCACCAGCGGTACACAGGGGAGGGGCACTGAAGCTTTCTTT.

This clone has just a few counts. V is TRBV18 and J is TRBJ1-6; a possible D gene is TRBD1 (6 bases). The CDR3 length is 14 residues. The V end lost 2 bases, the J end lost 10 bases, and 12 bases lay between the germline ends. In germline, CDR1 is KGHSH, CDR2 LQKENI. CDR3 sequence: CASSPGKGVSPLHF. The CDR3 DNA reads TGTGCCAGCTCACCAGGAAAGGGGGTCTCACCCCTCCACTTT.

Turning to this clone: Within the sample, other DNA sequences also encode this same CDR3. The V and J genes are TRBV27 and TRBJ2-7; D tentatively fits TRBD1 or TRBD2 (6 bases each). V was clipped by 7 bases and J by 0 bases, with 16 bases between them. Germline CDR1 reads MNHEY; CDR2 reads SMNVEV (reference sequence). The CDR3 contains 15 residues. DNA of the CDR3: TGTGCCAGCAAGAGAACGGGGGCCGACTCCTACGAGCAGTACTTC. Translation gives CASKRTGADSYEQYF.

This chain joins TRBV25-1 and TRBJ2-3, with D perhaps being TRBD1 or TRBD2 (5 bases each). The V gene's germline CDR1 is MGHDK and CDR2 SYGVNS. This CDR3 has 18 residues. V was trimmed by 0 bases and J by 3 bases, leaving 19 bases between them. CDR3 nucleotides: TGTGCCAGCAGTGAATATACGTTAGGTGGGGGAGTGACAGATACGCAGTATTTT. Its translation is CASSEYTLGGGVTDTQYF. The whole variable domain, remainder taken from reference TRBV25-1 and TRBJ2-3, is EADIYQTPRYLVIGTGKKITLECSQTMGHDKMYWYQQDPGMELHLIHYSYGVNSTEKGDLSSESTVSRIRTEHFPLTLESARPSHTSQYLCASSEYTLGGGVTDTQYFGPGTRLTVL.